One and the same sample provided the 26 T cell receptor beta chains below, sequenced in a study of blood T cell repertoires in COVID-19. Repertoires were generated with immunoSEQ multiplex PCR, while TCRdb's copy carries only in-frame clones and drops some. The top ten clones hold about 2.5% of a sample with around 270,000 clones, around 87% of them seen once. Sequences were obtained from peripheral blood. These receptor sequences come from a woman aged 50 to 60 with acute or convalescent COVID-19.

The chain joins TRBV12-5 to TRBJ2-1, with 8 bases aligning to TRBD2. The CDR3 is 17 amino acids. Germline loops: CDR1 LGHNT, CDR2 FRNRAP. V gave up 2 bases and J gave up 2 bases; unmatched junction bases: 8. The chain's CDR3 is CASGLMLGSGTYNEQFF. CDR3 in DNA: TGTGCTAGTGGTTTGATGCTAGGTAGCGGGACCTACAATGAGCAGTTCTTC.

The chain couples TRBV28 to TRBJ2-1; the match to TRBD2 covers 8 bases. The CDR3 runs to 16 residues. V was clipped by 3 bases and J by 0 bases; unmatched bases: 4. Germline V lookup: CDR1 MDHEN, CDR2 SYDVKM. This CDR3 is CASSFQRGSSYNEQFF. The CDR3, as DNA: TGTGCCAGCAGTTTCCAGCGGGGGAGCTCCTACAATGAGCAGTTCTTC. Full variable domain (outside the CDR3, taken from reference TRBV28 and TRBJ2-1): DVKVTQSSRYLVKRTGEKVFLECVQDMDHENMFWYRQDPGLGLRLIYFSYDVKMKEKGDIPEGYSVSREKKERFSLILESASTNQTSMYLCASSFQRGSSYNEQFFGPGTRLTVL.

This chain connects TRBV7-9 to TRBJ2-2, with D maybe TRBD1 (6 bases). CDR1 is SEHNR, CDR2 FQNEAQ, per germline (reference sequence). Deletions cut 6 bases from V and 7 bases from J, with 12 bases between. This CDR3 has 13 amino acids. CDR3 bases: TGTGCCAGCAGTTTACAGGGTCTCGGGGAGCTGTTTTTT. Its protein product is CASSLQGLGELFF.

This clone was seen a single time. The V gene is TRBV11-2, the J gene TRBJ2-3; 13 nucleotides match TRBD2. The CDR3 spans 20 residues. The J segment lost 2 bases and the V segment lost 0 bases, leaving 11 bases of the junction unmatched. Germline values: CDR1 SGHAT, CDR2 FQNNGV. The CDR3 DNA reads as TGTGCCAGCAGCTTAGATTCACTAGCGGGAGGGCCGGGGCTCACAGATACGCAGTATTTT. This translates into CASSLDSLAGGPGLTDTQYF.

The chain has TRBV19 and TRBJ1-4; the D gene is possibly TRBD1 (5 bases). This CDR3 is 14 amino acids long. CDR1 LNHDA and CDR2 SQIVND come from the germline V gene (reference sequence). Trimming pared 7 bases from V and 7 bases from J, leaving 16 bases between. CDR3 bases: TGTGCCAGTAAAGTAGGACACTTCCCTGAAAAACTGTTTTTT. Protein: CASKVGHFPEKLFF.

This clone was found once. In DNA, the CDR3 is TGTGCCTGGAGAGTACTTAAGAGGACAGAGGGGAAAACTGAAGCTTTCTTT. It encodes CAWRVLKRTEGKTEAFF. This chain links TRBV30 with TRBJ1-1; D might be TRBD1 (6 bases). Deletions cut 3 bases from V and 5 bases from J, with 25 bases between. This CDR3 has 17 residues. Germline V lookup: CDR1 GTSNPN, CDR2 SVGIG (reference sequence).

V usage is TRBV4-1 and J usage is TRBJ1-5; 9 bases map to TRBD1. Trimming cost V 3 bases and J 3 bases; bases outside gene matches: 3. This CDR3 comprises 15 residues. Germline lookup yields CDR1 MGHRA and CDR2 YSYEKL. The CDR3 DNA is TGCGCCAGCAGCCAGGGACAGGGAACCAATCAGCCCCAGCATTTT. Its translation is CASSQGQGTNQPQHF.

The chain couples TRBV28 to TRBJ2-1; 11 bases map to TRBD2. Per germline, CDR1 MDHEN and CDR2 SYDVKM. V lost 8 bases, J lost 6 bases, and 6 bases stayed unmatched. The CDR3 contains 14 residues. In DNA, the CDR3 is TGTGCCAGCCTAACTAGCGGGAGTTTCAATGAGCAGTTCTTC. Translated: CASLTSGSFNEQFF.

This chain links TRBV18 with TRBJ1-2; 9 nucleotides agree with TRBD1. The CDR3 is made up of 14 amino acids. V gave up 3 bases and J gave up 3 bases; unmatched junction bases: 2. CDR1 and CDR2 (germline): KGHSH, LQKENI. CDR3 sequence: CASSPTGGDYGYTF. The CDR3 DNA reads as TGTGCCAGCTCACCGACAGGGGGTGACTATGGCTACACCTTC.

The chain combines TRBV5-1 with TRBJ2-3; TRBD2 matches 11 bases. Per germline, CDR1 SGHRS and CDR2 YFSETQ. The V and J ends lost 2 bases and 1 base, in that order; junction bases with no gene match: 0. The CDR3 length is 15 residues. The CDR3 coding sequence is TGCGCCAGCAGCTTACTAGCGGGAGGCACAGATACGCAGTATTTT. The encoded protein is CASSLLAGGTDTQYF. Full variable domain (outside the CDR3, taken from reference TRBV5-1 and TRBJ2-3): KAGVTQTPRYLIKTRGQQVTLSCSPISGHRSVSWYQQTPGQGLQFLFEYFSETQRNKGNFPGRFSGRQFSNSRSEMNVSTLELGDSALYLCASSLLAGGTDTQYFGPGTRLTVL.

The J gene is TRBJ2-7, the V gene TRBV27; 9 nucleotides align to TRBD1. V dropped 2 bases and J dropped 4; count of bases not matched to a gene: 6. This CDR3 spans 15 amino acids. CDR1 is MNHEY, CDR2 SMNVEV, per germline (reference sequence). CDR3 sequence: CASSLKGQGGYEQYF. CDR3 nucleotide sequence: TGTGCCAGCAGTTTAAAGGGACAGGGTGGGTACGAGCAGTACTTC.

Points on this clone: Other DNA sequences in the same sample also yield this CDR3. The J gene is TRBJ2-7, the V gene TRBV18, with D perhaps matching TRBD1 (5 bases). Germline CDR1 KGHSH, CDR2 LQKENI. V lost 2 bases, J lost 3 bases, and 11 bases lay in between. The CDR3 consists of 14 residues. The CDR3 DNA sequence: TGTGCCAGCTCACCAGCAGGGCTCGGCTACGAGCAGTACTTC. The encoded protein is CASSPAGLGYEQYF.

The CDR3 spells CASSLDTGYGYTF. Written as DNA, the CDR3 is TGTGCCAGCAGTTTAGATACGGGCTATGGCTACACCTTC. The V call is TRBV12-3 or TRBV12-4, the J call TRBJ1-2; D unclear. CDR3 length equals 13 residues. Trimming stripped 1 base from V and 4 bases from J, with 7 bases between.

This chain links TRBV5-6 with TRBJ2-3; 8 bases align to TRBD2. The trim removed 3 bases at V and 0 bases at J, leaving 3 bases unmatched. The CDR3 has 15 residues. Germline CDR1 SGHDT, CDR2 YYEEEE. The CDR3 DNA reads TGTGCCAGCAGCTCGGCTAGCGGGAGCACAGATACGCAGTATTTT. Its translation: CASSSASGSTDTQYF.

J is TRBJ1-1 and V is TRBV27, with 8 bases that match TRBD1. J lost 0 bases, V lost 5 bases, and 8 bases had no gene match. The CDR3 loop spans 16 amino acids. Germline V lookup: CDR1 MNHEY, CDR2 SMNVEV (reference sequence). The CDR3 nucleotides are TGTGCCAGCAGTAAAATCGGACAGGGATTGAACACTGAAGCTTTCTTT. It is translated as CASSKIGQGLNTEAFF.

The chain recombines TRBV5-1 with TRBJ1-2; perhaps TRBD1 as D (6 bases). Trimming shortened V by 0 bases and J by 7 bases, and 13 bases separated the two germline ends. CDR3 length: 14 amino acids. Germline lookup yields CDR1 SGHRS and CDR2 YFSETQ. CDR3 DNA: TGCGCCAGCAGCTTGGCGGCAGGGGATCTTGGCTACACCTTC. Its protein product is CASSLAAGDLGYTF.

This clone was recorded once. The V call is TRBV7-3, the J call TRBJ2-3, with 7 nucleotides matching TRBD2. V shed 7 bases and J 0 bases; nucleotides not matched to a gene: 4. In germline, CDR1 is SGHTA, CDR2 FQGTGA. The CDR3 totals 14 residues. DNA for the CDR3: TGTGCCAGCACTAGCGGAGATAGCACAGATACGCAGTATTTT. Encoded protein: CASTSGDSTDTQYF.

The chain employs TRBV6-5 and TRBJ1-2; D perhaps matches TRBD1 (5 bases). The CDR3 is made up of 14 amino acids. The germline V gene encodes CDR1 MNHEY and CDR2 SVGAGI. With 6 bases removed from V and 7 bases from J, the gap between germline ends came to 18 bases. The CDR3 DNA sequence: TGTGCCAGCAGCGGGGGGGACGTCCGAGGTGGCTACACCTTC. Amino acids: CASSGGDVRGGYTF.

This clone turned up a few times. The rearrangement uses TRBV5-6 and TRBJ2-7; 12 nucleotides match TRBD1. The V segment lost 0 bases and the J segment 6 bases; nucleotides outside the gene matches: 1. The CDR3 sequence is 14 residues long. CDR1 and CDR2 (germline): SGHDT, YYEEEE. CDR3 bases: TGTGCCAGCAGCTTGGAGGGACAGGGGGCCGAGCAGTACTTC. Translated, it gives CASSLEGQGAEQYF.

The chain recombines TRBV27 with TRBJ2-5, with 7 bases lining up with TRBD1. The CDR3 is 14 residues long. The V gene end was trimmed by 5 bases and the J gene end by 13 bases; junction bases not matched to a gene: 16. Looked up from germline, CDR1 is MNHEY and CDR2 is SMNVEV (reference sequence). The CDR3 coding sequence is TGTGCCAGCAGTCAAGCCGGGACAGCCGTAACAATGTACTTC. Translating it yields CASSQAGTAVTMYF.

The chain has TRBV18 and TRBJ1-4, with D maybe TRBD1 (6 bases). V was cut by 6 bases and J by 3 bases, with 11 bases left in between. Germline values: CDR1 KGHSH, CDR2 LQKENI. The CDR3 has 14 residues. The CDR3 spells CASSPTGSNEKLFF. The DNA of the CDR3 is TGTGCCAGCTCCCCGACAGGATCTAATGAAAAACTGTTTTTT.

This chain uses TRBV7-8 with TRBJ1-1; 7 bases agree with TRBD1. V trimming: 4 bases; J trimming: 0 bases; junction bases outside the gene matches: 2. The CDR3 runs to 14 residues. Per germline, CDR1 SGHVS and CDR2 FQNEAQ. DNA of the CDR3: TGTGCCAGCAGCTCGGGACAGATGAACACTGAAGCTTTCTTT. Protein product: CASSSGQMNTEAFF.

The chain employs TRBV6-1 and TRBJ2-7; 7 bases match TRBD1. This CDR3 has 16 residues. The germline CDR1 and CDR2 sequences are MNHNS and SASEGT. The trim removed 4 bases at V and 1 base at J, leaving 10 bases unmatched. CDR3 sequence (DNA): TGTGCCAGCAGTGGGCTCGGGACAGTTGGGTCCTACGAGCAGTACTTC. Translating it yields CASSGLGTVGSYEQYF.

The chain is built from TRBV21-1 and TRBJ1-1; whether TRBD1, the table's D call, matches the DNA was not checked. TRBV21-1 is given as a pseudogene. This CDR3 region has 15 residues. The CDR3 loop reads CASSWPGQMNTEAFF. In DNA form, the CDR3 reads TGTGCCAGCAGCTGGCCGGGACAGATGAACACTGAAGCTTTCTTT.

CDR3 in amino acids: CASSQSTGDTGNTIYF. Written as DNA, the CDR3 is TGTGCCAGCTCCCAATCGACAGGGGACACTGGAAACACCATATATTTT. This rearrangement joins TRBV18 to TRBJ1-3, with TRBD1 matching over 8 bases. This CDR3 is 16 amino acids long. With V trimmed by 6 bases and J by 2 bases, 9 bases remained unmatched. In germline, CDR1 is KGHSH, CDR2 LQKENI.

The genes are TRBV5-1 and TRBJ1-4; D uncertain. The V end was cut by 4 bases, the J end by 4 bases, with 11 bases between. This CDR3 contains 14 residues. Germline CDR1 SGHRS, CDR2 YFSETQ. Here the CDR3 DNA reads TGCGCCAGCAGCCCGACGTCGGGTAATGAAAAACTGTTTTTT. Translation gives CASSPTSGNEKLFF.